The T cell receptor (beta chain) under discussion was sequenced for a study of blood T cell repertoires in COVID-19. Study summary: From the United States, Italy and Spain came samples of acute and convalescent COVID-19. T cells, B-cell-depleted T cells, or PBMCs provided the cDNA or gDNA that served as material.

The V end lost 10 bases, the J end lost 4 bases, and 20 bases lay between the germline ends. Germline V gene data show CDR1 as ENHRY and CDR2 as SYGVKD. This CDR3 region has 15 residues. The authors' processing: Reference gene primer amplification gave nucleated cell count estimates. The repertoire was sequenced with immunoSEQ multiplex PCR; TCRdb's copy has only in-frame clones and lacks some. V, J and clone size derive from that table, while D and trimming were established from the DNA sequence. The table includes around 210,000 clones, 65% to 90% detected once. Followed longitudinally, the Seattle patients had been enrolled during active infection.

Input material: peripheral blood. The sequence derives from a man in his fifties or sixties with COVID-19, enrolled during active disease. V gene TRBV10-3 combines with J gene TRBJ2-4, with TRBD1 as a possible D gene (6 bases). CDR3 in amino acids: CATAEGWTEKNIQYF. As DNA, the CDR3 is TGTGCCACCGCCGAGGGGTGGACAGAAAAAAACATTCAGTACTTC.